The clone carrying this T cell receptor beta chain was seen at least ten times. Antigen unknown. The sample comes from a study of T-cell memory formation after mild COVID-19. The germline V and J ends were trimmed by 2 bases and 0 bases, with 7 bases remaining between them. Germline loops: CDR1 SGHRS, CDR2 YFSETQ. This CDR3 spans 14 amino acids. TCRdb called the 5' RACE reads again in MiXCR, with one record for every CDR3 protein. Of hundreds of thousands of distinct CDR3 sequences detected, about 13% appear once; the ten largest clones hold about 24%. The study, taken as a whole, reports: Confirmation of SARS-CoV-2 specificity was lacking for second-wave clones peaking day 37. Memory sampled before infection contained some responding clones, suggesting cross-reactive memory joined.

The chain combines TRBV5-1 with TRBJ2-3; D remains unclear. The sample was PBMCs or a T cell subset sorted from them (not recorded which). This receptor was obtained from a man between 18 and 29 years old who had mild COVID-19 (a few samples of this study predate the infection). Cell type and time point are not known. The CDR3 DNA reads TGCGCCAGCAGCTTCGACAAGAGCACAGATACGCAGTATTTT. Amino acids: CASSFDKSTDTQYF.